These T cell receptor beta chains were read from a single sample in a study of blood T cells in healthy people across ages. TCRdb re-called the 5' RACE reads through MiXCR, storing one row per CDR3 protein. The profile shows roughly 1,800,000 distinct CDR3 sequences, 40% to 55% of them singletons. The sample comprised blood. The receptor source for this set is a woman between 35 and 50 years old in good health. Both conserved end residues are part of each CDR3. Each record gives: V gene, J gene, D gene, clone size, CDR3 DNA, CDR3 protein. The D gene is left open where the match is weak. Clone size, where shown, is once, few, many, or a class for clones that have expanded.

>TRBV9|TRBJ2-3|TRBD2|NA
TGTGCCAGCACCATAGCGGGGGGGACGGATACGCAGTATTTT
CASTIAGGTDTQYF
>TRBV2|TRBJ2-2|NA|NA
TGTGCCAGCAAGGGTGATTGGGGTGCAACAGGCTTGTCGGAGCTGTTTTTT
CASKGDWGATGLSELFF
>TRBV5-1|TRBJ2-7|NA|NA
TGCGCCAGCAGCTCCATAGGGGTATCCTACAATGAGCAGTACTTC
CASSSIGVSYNEQYF
>TRBV15|TRBJ1-1|NA|NA
TGTGCCATTTCGGAGGGGAGGGGGAACACTGAAGCTTTCTTT
CAISEGRGNTEAFF
>TRBV4-1|TRBJ2-7|TRBD2|few
TGCGCCAGCAGCCAAGACGGGGGGACTGCGCTCGGCGAGCAGTACTTC
CASSQDGGTALGEQYF
>TRBV5-1|TRBJ2-7|NA|few
TGCGCCAGCAGCCTAGGTCAGGGGCCAGACTCCTACGAGCAGTACTTC
CASSLGQGPDSYEQYF
>TRBV6-2/TRBV6-3|TRBJ2-7|TRBD1|few
TGTGCCAGCAGTTACTCGGGGGACAGGGGTTACGAGCAGTACTTC
CASSYSGDRGYEQYF
>TRBV4-2|TRBJ2-3|NA|few
TGTGCCAGCAGCCAAGTTGCCACCCCAGATACGCAGTATTTT
CASSQVATPDTQYF
>TRBV28|TRBJ2-7|NA|few
TGTGCCAGCAGCCACAGGTACGAGCAGTACTTC
CASSHRYEQYF
>TRBV29-1|TRBJ2-5|TRBD1|few
TGCAGCGGATACCGGGACAGGGGTCCCGAGACCCAGTACTTC
CSGYRDRGPETQYF
>TRBV21-1|TRBJ1-6|NA|NA
TGTGCCAGCAGCCCAGGGACCACGGAGGGACCAAATTCACCCCTCCACTTT
CASSPGTTEGPNSPLHF
>TRBV7-2|TRBJ1-5|TRBD1|NA
TGTGCCAGCAGCACACAGGGGGCTCTGAGCAATCAGCCCCAGCATTTT
CASSTQGALSNQPQHF
>TRBV5-1|TRBJ2-1|NA|NA
TGCGCCAGCCTCCCTGACCCCCAGGGGAATGAGCAGTTCTTC
CASLPDPQGNEQFF
>TRBV7-8|TRBJ1-5|TRBD1|NA
TGTGCCAGCAGCTTATTCGGGGACAGACAAAGGAATCAGCCCCAGCATTTT
CASSLFGDRQRNQPQHF
>TRBV3-1|TRBJ2-7|TRBD2|NA
TGTGCCAGCAGCCAAGGGATAGCGGGGGCCTACGAGCAGTACTTC
CASSQGIAGAYEQYF
>TRBV3-1|TRBJ1-2|TRBD1|NA
TGTGCCAGCAGCCAAGGTAGGGGACAGGGGGATGGCTACACCTTC
CASSQGRGQGDGYTF
>TRBV6-1|TRBJ2-6|TRBD1|NA
TGTGCCAGCAGGCCTCCGGGACAGGGGAGCTCTGGGGCCAACGTCCTGACTTTC
CASRPPGQGSSGANVLTF
>TRBV7-2|TRBJ2-3|NA|NA
TGTGCCAGCAGCCAATTCTATAGGGGGGTGGGCACAGATACGCAGTATTTT
CASSQFYRGVGTDTQYF
>TRBV29-1|TRBJ2-3|NA|few
TGCAGCGTCGATACCCCCTTAGGGGATACGCAGTATTTT
CSVDTPLGDTQYF
>TRBV6-6|TRBJ1-1|TRBD1|NA
TGTGCCAGCAGCCCCACTGGCGGACAGGGTAAAACTGAAGCTTTCTTT
CASSPTGGQGKTEAFF
>TRBV20-1|TRBJ2-1|NA|few
TGCAGTGCTGGGGGAGGACAGCATATAGGGCAGTTCTTC
CSAGGGQHIGQFF
>TRBV6-5|TRBJ2-7|NA|few
TGTGCCAGCAGGGCCACCTCGCTCTACGAGCAGTACTTC
CASRATSLYEQYF
>TRBV6-5|TRBJ1-1|NA|few
TGTGCCAGCAGTTACTTCGCGGGGGACACTGAAGCTTTCTTT
CASSYFAGDTEAFF
>TRBV15|TRBJ1-2|NA|NA
TGTGCCACCAGCAGATCCTGGGACAACTCTAACTATGGCTACACCTTC
CATSRSWDNSNYGYTF
>TRBV25-1|TRBJ1-2|NA|NA
TGTGCCAGCAGTGACCTCAGGGAGGGGGGCTACACCTTC
CASSDLREGGYTF
>TRBV6-6|TRBJ1-2|NA|few
TGTGCCAGCAGTTACGTAACAGTTGATTCTAACTATGGCTACACCTTC
CASSYVTVDSNYGYTF
>TRBV9|TRBJ1-6|NA|NA
TGTGCCAGCAGCGAAGGCACAAGGGGCTCACCCCTCCACTTT
CASSEGTRGSPLHF
>TRBV2|TRBJ2-1|TRBD2|few
TGTGCCAGCAAATTTACTAGCGGGGGCCTAACCTACAATGAGCAGTTCTTC
CASKFTSGGLTYNEQFF
>TRBV7-2|TRBJ2-7|NA|few
TGTGCCAGCAGCTTAGAACTAGCCTCTAACGAGCAGTACTTC
CASSLELASNEQYF
>TRBV4-2|TRBJ2-5|NA|NA
TGTGCCAGCAGCCAAGATCGGGTGACCCAGTACTTC
CASSQDRVTQYF
>TRBV12-3/TRBV12-4|TRBJ1-2|NA|once
TGTGCCAGCAGTAAGGAACCATATGGCTACACCTTC
CASSKEPYGYTF
>TRBV12-3/TRBV12-4|TRBJ1-1|TRBD1|NA
TGTGCCAGCAACGGGGACAGGGGGCAAGATGAAGCTTTCTTT
CASNGDRGQDEAFF
>TRBV24-1|TRBJ2-1|NA|few
TGTGCCACCAGTGATCCGGCAGGTGCGGTAAAGCAGTTCTTC
CATSDPAGAVKQFF
>TRBV6-4|TRBJ2-5|NA|few
TGTGCCAGCAGTGAAGGCCCAGGTGGAGAGACCCAGTACTTC
CASSEGPGGETQYF
>TRBV5-1|TRBJ2-5|TRBD2|few
TGCGCCAGCAGCTTCGCTAGCGGGGCTCAGTTCGGAGAGACCCAGTACTTC
CASSFASGAQFGETQYF